These T cell receptor beta chains were read from a single sample in a study of blood T cell repertoires in COVID-19. Clones were sequenced by immunoSEQ multiplex PCR, and TCRdb holds only the in-frame ones, with some missing. Of some 400,000 clones in the sample, about 89% are singletons; the top ten hold roughly 2.1%. Sample: peripheral blood. Every receptor here comes from a woman in her sixties with COVID-19, enrolled during active disease. Both conserved end residues are trimmed from each CDR3.

J gene | V gene | CDR3 protein
TRBJ2-5 | TRBV5-1 | ASSVGQGQTQY
TRBJ1-2 | TRBV24-1 | ATSDTTRGSGYT
TRBJ2-3 | TRBV29-1 | SVGWAGTDTQY
TRBJ2-1 | TRBV18 | ASSPQNRYNEQF
TRBJ2-3 | TRBV12-5 | ASEAGDTQY
TRBJ1-5 | TRBV19 | ASSIAEGGQPQH
TRBJ2-1 | TRBV6-6 | ASSPRGQGSYNEQF
TRBJ1-5 | TRBV6-5 | ASSYSRGTANQPQH
TRBJ1-2 | TRBV5-1 | ASSKDTYGYT
TRBJ1-2 | TRBV7-9 | ATVGYT
TRBJ2-2 | TRBV19 | ASSPARGGTGELF
TRBJ1-4 | TRBV7-8 | ASSLSGLGTGLFGKLF
TRBJ1-6 | TRBV5-1 | ASSSQVDLGSPLH
TRBJ1-1 | TRBV21-1 | ASSFRQGVTEAF
TRBJ2-7 | TRBV6-1 | ASSVPQTGAADEQY
TRBJ2-1 | TRBV29-1 | SVHGTGSSYNEQF
TRBJ1-5 | TRBV28 | AGRAGGMTRLH
TRBJ1-2 | TRBV25-1 | ASSARDSRGGYT
TRBJ2-7 | TRBV12-3/TRBV12-4 | ASSQRQGAEQY
TRBJ2-1 | TRBV10-2 | ASRKRLTSGGYNEQF
TRBJ2-2 | TRBV6-5 | ASMNRANTGELF
TRBJ1-3 | TRBV9 | ASSRQQGPGNTIY
TRBJ1-2 | TRBV5-5 | ASSPRTGIYGYT
TRBJ2-1 | TRBV7-6 | ASSDLGPRGNEQF
TRBJ2-3 | TRBV19 | ASSIKRGGHGATDTQY
TRBJ1-1 | TRBV5-6 | ASSLKHLPGIEAF
TRBJ2-5 | TRBV19 | ARPRRTQETQY
TRBJ1-2 | TRBV3-1/TRBV3-2 | ASSQDQGRLYGYT